Only one count was recorded for the clone carrying this T cell receptor beta chain. The target antigen is unknown. The assay was immunoSEQ multiplex PCR, and TCRdb's table has in-frame clones only and misses some. Among under 100,000 clones, roughly 90% were seen once, and the ten largest hold approximately 7%. Germline assignment: CDR1 SEHNR and CDR2 FQNEAQ (reference sequence). The CDR3 has 13 residues. V lost 5 bases to trimming and J lost 4 bases; unmatched junction nucleotides: 4. These data belong to a study of identifying expanded T cells in peripheral blood. Notes on the study in general: Over approximately two and four weeks, about 15 and 19 clones changed, versus around 1.3 between replicates.

Sequencing was carried out using blood. The receptor was derived from a person aged 18 to 75 in good health. The chain combines TRBV7-9 with TRBJ1-1; 7 bases are a match to TRBD1. The CDR3 loop is CASSLTGFTEAFF. The CDR3 coding sequence is TGTGCCAGCAGCCTGACAGGGTTCACTGAAGCTTTCTTT.